Here is one T cell receptor beta chain with its context. Authors' data handling: Reference gene primer amplification gave nucleated cell count estimates. Clones were sequenced by immunoSEQ multiplex PCR, and TCRdb holds only the in-frame ones, with some missing. That table furnishes V, J and clone size, whereas the DNA furnished D and trimming. The sample contains more than 80,000 clones, around nine tenths of which appear only once. This sample stems from a study of blood T cell repertoires in COVID-19. Overall study: Acute-phase and convalescent COVID-19 samples originated in the United States, Italy and Spain. The cDNA or gDNA used as material had been derived from T cells, B-cell-depleted T cells, or PBMCs.

Germline assignment: CDR1 LGHNA and CDR2 YNFKEQ. V trimming: 4 bases; J trimming: 1 base; junction bases outside the gene matches: 3. This CDR3 spans 14 amino acids. Seattle's cohort entered during active infection and was followed longitudinally. What was sequenced was peripheral blood. The rearrangement joins TRBV4-2 to TRBJ2-5, with 7 bases fitting TRBD1. The sequence was collected from a woman aged 55 to 70 with COVID-19, enrolled during active disease. CDR3 in amino acids: CASSLGTVQETQYF. The DNA for the CDR3 is TGTGCCAGCAGCCTAGGGACAGTCCAAGAGACCCAGTACTTC.